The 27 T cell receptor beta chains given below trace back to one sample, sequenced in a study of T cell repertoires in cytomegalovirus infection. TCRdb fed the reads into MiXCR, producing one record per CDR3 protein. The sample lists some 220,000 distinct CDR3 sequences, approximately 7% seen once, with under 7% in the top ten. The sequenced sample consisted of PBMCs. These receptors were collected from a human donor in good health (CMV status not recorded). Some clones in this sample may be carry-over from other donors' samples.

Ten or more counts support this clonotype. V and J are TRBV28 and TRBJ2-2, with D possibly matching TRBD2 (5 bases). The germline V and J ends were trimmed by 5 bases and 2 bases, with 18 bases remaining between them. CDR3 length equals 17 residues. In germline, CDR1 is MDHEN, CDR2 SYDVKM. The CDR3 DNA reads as TGTGCCAGCAGTGCAACGTTAGGACTGCCTAACACCGGGGAGCTGTTTTTT. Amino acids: CASSATLGLPNTGELFF.

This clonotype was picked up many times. The CDR3 spells CASSLAGPGGVYGYTF. CDR3 DNA sequence: TGTGCCAGCAGCTTAGCAGGCCCAGGAGGGGTCTATGGCTACACCTTC. The chain has TRBV7-8 and TRBJ1-2, with D tentatively TRBD1 (5 bases). CDR3 length: 16 amino acids. The germline CDR1 and CDR2 sequences are SGHVS and FQNEAQ. V was trimmed by 0 bases and J by 4 bases, leaving 15 bases between them.

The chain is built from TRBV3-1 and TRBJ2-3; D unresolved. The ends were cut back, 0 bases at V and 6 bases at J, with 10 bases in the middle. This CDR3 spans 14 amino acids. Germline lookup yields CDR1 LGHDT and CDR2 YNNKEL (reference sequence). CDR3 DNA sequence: TGTGCCAGCAGCCAAGATACTGTCCAGGATACGCAGTATTTT. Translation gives CASSQDTVQDTQYF.

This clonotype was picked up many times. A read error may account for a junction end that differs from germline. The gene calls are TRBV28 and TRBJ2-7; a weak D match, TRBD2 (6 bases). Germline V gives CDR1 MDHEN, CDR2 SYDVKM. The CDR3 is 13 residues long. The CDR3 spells CASSIRARDSYLF. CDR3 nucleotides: TGTGCCAGCAGCATACGAGCCCGGGACTCCTATCTTTTC.

The CDR3 loop reads CASSQDQGWTQYF. The CDR3 nucleotides are TGTGCCAGCAGCCAAGATCAGGGTTGGACGCAGTATTTT. This rearrangement joins TRBV4-2 to TRBJ2-3; possibly TRBD1 for D (5 bases). The V gene lost 0 bases and the J gene lost 9 bases, with 10 bases spanning the gap. The germline V gene encodes CDR1 LGHNA and CDR2 YNFKEQ. The CDR3 totals 13 residues.

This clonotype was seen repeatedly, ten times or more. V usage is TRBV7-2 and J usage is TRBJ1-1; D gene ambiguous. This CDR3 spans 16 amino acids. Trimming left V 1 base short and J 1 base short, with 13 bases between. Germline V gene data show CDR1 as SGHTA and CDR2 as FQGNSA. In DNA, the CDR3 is TGTGCCAGCAGCTTAGTAGGAGGGCCCCAGAACACTGAAGCTTTCTTT. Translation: CASSLVGGPQNTEAFF.

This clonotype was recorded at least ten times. The CDR3 reads CASSYSPGSRRETQYF. CDR3 in DNA: TGTGCCAGCAGTTACTCCCCAGGCAGCAGGAGGGAGACCCAGTACTTC. V is TRBV6-2 or TRBV6-3 and J is TRBJ2-5; D might be TRBD2 (5 bases). The CDR3 has 16 residues. Looked up from germline, CDR1 is MNHEY and CDR2 is SVGEGT. Trimming shortened V by 0 bases and J by 5 bases, and 16 bases separated the two germline ends.

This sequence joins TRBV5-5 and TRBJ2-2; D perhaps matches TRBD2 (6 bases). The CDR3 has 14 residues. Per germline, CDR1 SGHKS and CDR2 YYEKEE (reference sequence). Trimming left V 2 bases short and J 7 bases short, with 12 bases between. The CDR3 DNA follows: TGTGCCAGCAGCTTAATGCAGGAGGGCGGGGAGCTGTTTTTT. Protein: CASSLMQEGGELFF.

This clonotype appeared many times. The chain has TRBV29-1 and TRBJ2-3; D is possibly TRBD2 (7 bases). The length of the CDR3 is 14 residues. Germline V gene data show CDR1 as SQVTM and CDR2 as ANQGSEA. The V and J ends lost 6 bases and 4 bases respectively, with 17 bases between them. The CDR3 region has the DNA TGCAGCGTCTTAGGGGGGGTTGGGGCAGATACGCAGTATTTT. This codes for CSVLGGVGADTQYF.

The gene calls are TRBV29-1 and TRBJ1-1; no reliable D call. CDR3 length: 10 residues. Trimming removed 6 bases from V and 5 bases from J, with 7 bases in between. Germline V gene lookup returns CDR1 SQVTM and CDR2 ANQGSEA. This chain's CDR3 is CSVIRTEAFF. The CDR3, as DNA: TGCAGCGTGATTAGGACTGAAGCTTTCTTT.

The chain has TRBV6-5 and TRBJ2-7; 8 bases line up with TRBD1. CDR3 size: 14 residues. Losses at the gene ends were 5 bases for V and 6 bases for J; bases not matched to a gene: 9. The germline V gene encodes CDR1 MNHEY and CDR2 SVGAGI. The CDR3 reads CASSHGQGRGEQYF. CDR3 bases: TGTGCCAGCAGTCATGGACAGGGAAGGGGCGAGCAGTACTTC.

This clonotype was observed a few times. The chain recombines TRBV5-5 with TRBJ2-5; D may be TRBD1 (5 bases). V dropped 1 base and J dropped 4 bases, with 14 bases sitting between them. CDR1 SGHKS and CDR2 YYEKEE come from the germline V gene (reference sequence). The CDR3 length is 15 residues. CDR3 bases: TGTGCCAGCAGCTTGTCCAGGGTGGTGATAGAGACCCAGTACTTC. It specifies CASSLSRVVIETQYF. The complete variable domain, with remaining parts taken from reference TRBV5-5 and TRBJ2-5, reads DAGVTQSPTHLIKTRGQQVTLRCSPISGHKSVSWYQQVLGQGPQFIFQYYEKEERGRGNFPDRFSARQFPNYSSELNVNALLLGDSALYLCASSLSRVVIETQYFGPGTRLLVL.

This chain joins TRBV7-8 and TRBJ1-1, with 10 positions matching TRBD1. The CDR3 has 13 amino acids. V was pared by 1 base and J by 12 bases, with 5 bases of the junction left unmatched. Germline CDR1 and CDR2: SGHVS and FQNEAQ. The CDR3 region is CASSLGTGGLPFF. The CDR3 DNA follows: TGTGCCAGCAGCTTAGGGACAGGGGGTTTGCCTTTCTTT.

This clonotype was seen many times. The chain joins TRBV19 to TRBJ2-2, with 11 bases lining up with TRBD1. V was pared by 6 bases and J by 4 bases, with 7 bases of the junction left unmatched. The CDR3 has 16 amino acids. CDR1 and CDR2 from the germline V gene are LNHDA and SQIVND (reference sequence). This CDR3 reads CASRRPGQGGTGELFF. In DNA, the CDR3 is TGTGCCAGTAGAAGACCGGGACAGGGGGGCACCGGGGAGCTGTTTTTT.

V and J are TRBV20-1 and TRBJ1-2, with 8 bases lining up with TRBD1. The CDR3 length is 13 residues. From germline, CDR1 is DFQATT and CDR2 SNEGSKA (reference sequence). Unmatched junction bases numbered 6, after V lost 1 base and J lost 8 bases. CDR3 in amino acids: CSARVRAGGGYTF. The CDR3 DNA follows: TGCAGTGCTAGAGTTCGCGCAGGGGGCGGCTACACCTTC.

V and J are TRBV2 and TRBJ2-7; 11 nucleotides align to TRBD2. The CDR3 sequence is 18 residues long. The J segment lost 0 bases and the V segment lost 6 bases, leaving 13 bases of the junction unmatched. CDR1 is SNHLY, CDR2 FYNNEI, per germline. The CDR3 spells CASRLTSGGALDSYEQYF. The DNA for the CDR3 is TGTGCCAGCAGGCTAACTAGCGGGGGCGCCTTGGACTCCTACGAGCAGTACTTC.

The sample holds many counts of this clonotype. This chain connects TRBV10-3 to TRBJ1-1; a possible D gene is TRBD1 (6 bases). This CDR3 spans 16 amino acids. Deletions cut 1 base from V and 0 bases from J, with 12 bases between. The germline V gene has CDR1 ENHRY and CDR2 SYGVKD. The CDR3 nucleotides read TGTGCCATCAGTGAGTACGGTGGGGGCTTGAACACTGAAGCTTTCTTT. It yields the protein CAISEYGGGLNTEAFF.

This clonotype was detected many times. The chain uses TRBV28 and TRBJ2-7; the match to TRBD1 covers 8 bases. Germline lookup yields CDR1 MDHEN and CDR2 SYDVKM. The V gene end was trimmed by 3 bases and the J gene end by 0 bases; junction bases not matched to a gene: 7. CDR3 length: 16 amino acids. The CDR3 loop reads CASSFRQGSISYEQYF. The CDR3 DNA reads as TGTGCCAGCAGTTTCCGACAGGGGTCGATCTCCTACGAGCAGTACTTC.

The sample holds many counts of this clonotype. CDR3 sequence: CASSLATGKNTGELFF. DNA of the CDR3: TGTGCCAGCAGCTTAGCCACAGGGAAGAACACCGGGGAGCTGTTTTTT. The chain joins TRBV7-2 to TRBJ2-2; D possibly corresponds to TRBD1 (6 bases). The CDR3 extends over 16 amino acids. Between the trimmed V and J ends, which lost 0 bases and 1 base, there was a span of 9 bases. Germline CDR1 is SGHTA and CDR2 is FQGNSA.

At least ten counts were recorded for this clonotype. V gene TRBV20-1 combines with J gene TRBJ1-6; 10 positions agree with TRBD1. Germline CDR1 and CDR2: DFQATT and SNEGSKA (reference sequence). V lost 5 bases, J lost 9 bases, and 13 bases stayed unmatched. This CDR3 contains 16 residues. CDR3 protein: CSARTRDRGTTSPLHF. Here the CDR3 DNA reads TGCAGTGCTCGCACCCGGGACAGGGGAACAACTTCACCCCTCCACTTT.

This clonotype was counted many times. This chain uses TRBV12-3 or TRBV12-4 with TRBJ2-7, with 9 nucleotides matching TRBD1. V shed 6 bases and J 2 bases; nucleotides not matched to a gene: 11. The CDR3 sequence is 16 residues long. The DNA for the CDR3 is TGTGCCAGCAGAGACTCAGGGGGGACAGGGACCTACGAGCAGTACTTC. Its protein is CASRDSGGTGTYEQYF.

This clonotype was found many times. In nucleotides, the CDR3 is TGTGCCACCAGCAGAGATCCCGGGCCCCTTCAAGCTTTCTTT. It specifies CATSRDPGPLQAFF. This chain connects TRBV15 to TRBJ1-1, with D hard to call. CDR3 length equals 14 residues. Trimming took 0 bases from V and 9 from J, leaving 14 bases between them. CDR1 and CDR2 (germline): LNHNV, YYDKDF (reference sequence).

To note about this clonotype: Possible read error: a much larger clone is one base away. This chain's CDR3 is CASSSGRASEAFF. The DNA of the CDR3 is TGCGCCAGCAGCAGCGGACGGGCCTCCGAAGCTTTCTTT. V and J are TRBV5-1 and TRBJ1-1; D is unclear. In germline, CDR1 is SGHRS, CDR2 YFSETQ. V was clipped by 4 bases and J by 8 bases, with 15 bases between them. There are 13 residues in the CDR3.

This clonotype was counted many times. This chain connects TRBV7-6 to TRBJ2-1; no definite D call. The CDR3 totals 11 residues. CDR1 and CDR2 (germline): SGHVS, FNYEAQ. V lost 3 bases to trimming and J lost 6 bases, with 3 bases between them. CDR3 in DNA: TGTGCCAGCAGCTTTTCCAATGAGCAGTTCTTC. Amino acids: CASSFSNEQFF.

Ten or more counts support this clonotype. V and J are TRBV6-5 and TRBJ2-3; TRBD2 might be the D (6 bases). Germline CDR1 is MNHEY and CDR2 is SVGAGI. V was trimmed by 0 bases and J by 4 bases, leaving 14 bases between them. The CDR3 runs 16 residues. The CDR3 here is CASSYSSSREADTQYF. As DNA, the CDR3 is TGTGCCAGCAGTTACTCGTCATCTAGGGAGGCAGATACGCAGTATTTT.

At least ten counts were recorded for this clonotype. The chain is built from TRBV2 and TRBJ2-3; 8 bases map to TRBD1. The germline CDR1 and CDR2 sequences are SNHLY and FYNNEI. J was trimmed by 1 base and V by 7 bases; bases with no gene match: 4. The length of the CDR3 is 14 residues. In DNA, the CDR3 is TGTGCCAGCAACGGACAGGGTGGCACAGATACGCAGTATTTT. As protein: CASNGQGGTDTQYF.

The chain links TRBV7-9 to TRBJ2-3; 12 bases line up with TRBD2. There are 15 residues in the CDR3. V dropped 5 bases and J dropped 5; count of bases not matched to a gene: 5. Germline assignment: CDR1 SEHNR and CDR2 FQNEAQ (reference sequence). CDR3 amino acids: CASSTLTSGGDTQYF. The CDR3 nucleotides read TGTGCCAGCAGCACTTTGACTAGCGGGGGAGATACGCAGTATTTT.